The 26 T cell receptor beta chains given below trace back to one sample, sequenced in a study of immunodeficiency. The study's findings and limits: Productive entropy and V-J pairing of CD4+ T cells looked alike across patients and controls.

Their recognized antigens are unknown. Libraries were prepared by immunoSEQ multiplex PCR; TCRdb keeps only in-frame clonotypes and omits some of them. This table has approximately 2,500 clones, roughly 87% appearing once. Sequencing was performed on CD4+ T cells from blood. The receptor set was obtained from a girl between 5 and 17 years old with POLD1 deficiency.

The CDR3 loop reads CASSMTGVRTDTQYF. The CDR3 nucleotides are TGTGCCAGTAGTATGACAGGGGTCAGAACAGATACGCAGTATTTT. The chain uses TRBV19 and TRBJ2-3; TRBD1 matches at 8 bases. The CDR3 covers 15 residues. The V gene end was trimmed by 3 bases and the J gene end by 3 bases; junction bases not matched to a gene: 5. CDR1 and CDR2 (germline): LNHDA, SQIVND (reference sequence).

The rearrangement links TRBV10-3 to TRBJ1-2, with D perhaps TRBD1 (6 bases). This CDR3 is built from 12 residues. Deletions cut 8 bases from V and 3 bases from J, with 10 bases between. The germline gives CDR1 ENHRY, CDR2 SYGVKD. The CDR3 region has the DNA TGTGCCATCGGACAGTCAGACTATGGCTACACCTTC. Protein: CAIGQSDYGYTF.

The J gene is TRBJ1-3, the V gene TRBV10-3, with D uncertain. Germline-derived CDR1 and CDR2 are ENHRY and SYGVKD. Between the trimmed V and J ends, which lost 6 bases and 0 bases, there was a span of 6 bases. The CDR3 is made up of 13 amino acids. CDR3 loop: CAIRTNSGNTIYF. CDR3 DNA sequence: TGTGCCATCAGGACAAACTCTGGAAACACCATATATTTT.

This clone was detected once. This chain joins TRBV28 and TRBJ2-7, with 7 nucleotides matching TRBD1. The CDR3 covers 15 residues. Trimming took 6 bases from V and 1 from J; bases not matched to a gene: 9. Germline values: CDR1 MDHEN, CDR2 SYDVKM. The CDR3 bases are TGTGCCAGCAGACCTCGGACAGGTGGGTCCTACGAGCAGTACTTC. Residues: CASRPRTGGSYEQYF.

This rearrangement joins TRBV7-2 to TRBJ1-1; no clear D gene. Germline V gene lookup returns CDR1 SGHTA and CDR2 FQGNSA. Trimming removed 3 bases at V and 1 base at J, with 9 bases between. CDR3 length: 14 amino acids. The CDR3 DNA is TGTGCCAGCAGCTTGACCGGGTCGAACACTGAAGCTTTCTTT. Protein product: CASSLTGSNTEAFF.

The V and J genes are TRBV12-3 or TRBV12-4 and TRBJ2-7; 9 nucleotides match TRBD2. With V trimmed by 4 bases and J by 7 bases, 5 bases remained unmatched. CDR3 length: 13 residues. In nucleotides, the CDR3 is TGTGCCAGCAGTTCCTCACTAGCGGGTGAGCAGTACTTC. This codes for CASSSSLAGEQYF.

The CDR3 nucleotides read TGTGCCAGTAGTTTCAGACATCCTGAAGCTTTCTTT. Protein product: CASSFRHPEAFF. The chain is built from TRBV19 and TRBJ1-1; D unresolved. The CDR3 extends over 12 amino acids. The germline CDR1 and CDR2 sequences are LNHDA and SQIVND (reference sequence). Trimming pared 5 bases from V and 6 bases from J, leaving 10 bases between.

The J gene is TRBJ2-1, the V gene TRBV11-3, with 15 positions matching TRBD2. The CDR3 has 16 amino acids. V lost 4 bases and J lost 8; bases outside the gene matches: 6. Per the germline V gene, CDR1 is SGHNT and CDR2 is YENEEA. CDR3 DNA sequence: TGTGCCAGCAGCTACTGGGGACTAGCGGGAGGTGATGAGCAGTTCTTC. It yields the protein CASSYWGLAGGDEQFF. Together with reference TRBV11-3 and TRBJ2-1, the CDR3 gives the full variable domain: EAGVVQSPRYKIIEKKQPVAFWCNPISGHNTLYWYLQNLGQGPELLIRYENEEAVDDSQLPKDRFSAERLKGVDSTLKIQPAELGDSAVYLCASSYWGLAGGDEQFFGPGTRLTVL.

This chain links TRBV4-2 with TRBJ2-3, with 11 positions matching TRBD2. The CDR3 runs 18 residues. Germline assignment: CDR1 LGHNA and CDR2 YNFKEQ. Trimming cost V 6 bases and J 0 bases; bases outside gene matches: 11. In DNA form, the CDR3 reads TGTGCCAGCAGGGGACTAGCGGTCCGAAGCACTAGCACAGATACGCAGTATTTT. It yields the protein CASRGLAVRSTSTDTQYF.

The rearrangement joins TRBV3-1 (or the pseudogene TRBV3-2) to TRBJ2-3; D remains ambiguous. Trimming removed 1 base at V and 2 bases at J, with 4 bases between. Germline V lookup: CDR1 LGHDT, CDR2 YNNKEL (reference sequence). The CDR3 is 13 amino acids. In DNA form, the CDR3 reads TGTGCCAGCAGCCAAGGGTACACAGATACGCAGTATTTT. Its translation is CASSQGYTDTQYF.

The chain joins TRBV4-1 to TRBJ2-2; TRBD2 agrees at 7 bases. The CDR3 spans 17 residues. V was clipped by 3 bases and J by 7 bases; unmatched bases: 14. Germline V lookup: CDR1 MGHRA, CDR2 YSYEKL. The CDR3 sequence is CASSQGAPGLTSGELFF. In DNA form, the CDR3 reads TGCGCCAGCAGCCAGGGAGCCCCGGGACTAACTAGCGGGGAGCTGTTTTTT.

This rearrangement joins TRBV6-5 to TRBJ1-4; D remains ambiguous. CDR3 length equals 16 residues. Germline CDR1 is MNHEY and CDR2 is SVGAGI. Trimming removed 0 bases from V and 0 bases from J, with 8 bases in between. The CDR3 is CASSYSGRTTNEKLFF. The CDR3 DNA sequence: TGTGCCAGCAGTTACTCTGGAAGGACAACTAATGAAAAACTGTTTTTT.

This chain joins TRBV19 and TRBJ2-7, with 12 positions matching TRBD2. Looked up from germline, CDR1 is LNHDA and CDR2 is SQIVND (reference sequence). Trimming cost V 4 bases and J 2 bases; bases outside gene matches: 6. The CDR3 sequence is 16 residues long. The DNA for the CDR3 is TGTGCCAGTAGTACCCTAGCGGGAGGGAACACCTACGAGCAGTACTTC. Its protein product is CASSTLAGGNTYEQYF.

The V and J genes are TRBV20-1 and TRBJ1-2, with TRBD1 matching 8 bases. Trimming removed 5 bases from V and 13 bases from J; junction bases left unmatched: 6. Germline V lookup: CDR1 DFQATT, CDR2 SNEGSKA (reference sequence). CDR3 length equals 10 residues. CDR3 amino acids: CSAADRGSTF. In DNA, the CDR3 is TGCAGTGCTGCCGACAGGGGTTCCACCTTC.

The V and J genes are TRBV5-5 and TRBJ2-3, with D perhaps matching TRBD1 or TRBD2 (5 bases each). Trimming stripped 4 bases from V and 8 bases from J, with 14 bases between. Germline CDR1 reads SGHKS; CDR2 reads YYEKEE (reference sequence). This CDR3 is 13 amino acids long. CDR3 sequence reads: CASSALGESTQYF. The DNA for the CDR3 is TGTGCCAGCAGCGCCCTGGGGGAGAGTACGCAGTATTTT.

This chain connects TRBV7-9 to TRBJ2-7, with 7 bases matching TRBD2. Germline lookup yields CDR1 SEHNR and CDR2 FQNEAQ (reference sequence). The CDR3 length is 15 residues. Unmatched junction bases numbered 6, after V lost 1 base and J lost 3 bases. The CDR3 spells CASSLERLASYEQYF. The DNA of the CDR3 is TGTGCCAGCAGCTTAGAACGACTAGCTAGCTACGAGCAGTACTTC.

CDR3 residues: CATRGGTDTQYF. For the CDR3, the DNA is TGTGCCACCCGGGGAGGAACAGATACGCAGTATTTT. The chain combines TRBV19 with TRBJ2-3; D is perhaps TRBD2 (6 bases). Between the trimmed V and J ends, which lost 10 bases and 3 bases, there was a span of 11 bases. The CDR3 spans 12 residues. Germline V gives CDR1 LNHDA, CDR2 SQIVND (reference sequence).

CDR3 sequence: CASSPPLAGVTDTQYF. CDR3 nucleotides: TGTGCCAGCAGCCCCCCCCTAGCGGGAGTAACAGATACGCAGTATTTT. This chain joins TRBV3-1 (or the pseudogene TRBV3-2) and TRBJ2-3; 10 nucleotides agree with TRBD2. Germline loops: CDR1 LGHDT, CDR2 YNNKEL (reference sequence). This CDR3 comprises 16 residues. Trimming cost V 4 bases and J 3 bases; bases outside gene matches: 7.

The J gene is TRBJ1-1, the V gene TRBV5-1; unclear D gene. V dropped 0 bases and J dropped 0 bases, with 9 bases sitting between them. Germline V gene data show CDR1 as SGHRS and CDR2 as YFSETQ. The CDR3 loop spans 15 amino acids. This CDR3 reads CASSLGRSMNTEAFF. The DNA for the CDR3 is TGCGCCAGCAGCTTGGGGAGGTCCATGAACACTGAAGCTTTCTTT.

About this clone: One end of the junction is discordant with germline, which a read error may explain. The V and J genes are TRBV7-8 and TRBJ1-2; TRBD1 matches 8 bases. There are 12 residues in the CDR3. Germline assignment: CDR1 SGHVS and CDR2 FQNEAQ. The CDR3 DNA follows: TGTGCCAGCAGCTTAGTGGTGGGACAGGTACCATTC. Encoded protein: CASSLVVGQVPF.

The chain carries TRBV14 and TRBJ2-7; 7 positions match TRBD2. Germline assignment: CDR1 SGHDN and CDR2 FVKESK. V shed 4 bases, J shed 3 bases, and the junction held 3 bases outside the gene matches. The CDR3 is made up of 13 amino acids. This CDR3 is CASSRGRGYEQYF. In DNA, the CDR3 is TGTGCCAGCAGCCGGGGGAGGGGCTACGAGCAGTACTTC.

This sequence joins TRBV2 and TRBJ2-1, with D unresolved. Germline CDR1 SNHLY, CDR2 FYNNEI. Trimming took 7 bases from V and 6 from J, leaving 16 bases between them. This CDR3 has 14 amino acids. This CDR3 is CASNGPLNPNEQFF. CDR3 coding DNA: TGTGCCAGCAACGGACCCCTAAACCCCAATGAGCAGTTCTTC.

V is TRBV6-5 and J is TRBJ1-1, with 9 bases lining up with TRBD1. Trimming took 6 bases from V and 3 from J; bases not matched to a gene: 8. The length of the CDR3 is 15 residues. The germline gives CDR1 MNHEY, CDR2 SVGAGI. CDR3 region: CASSTRQGVDTEAFF. CDR3 DNA sequence: TGTGCCAGCAGCACTCGACAGGGGGTTGACACTGAAGCTTTCTTT.

The V call is TRBV28, the J call TRBJ2-7; D is unclear. This CDR3 comprises 12 residues. Deletions cut 3 bases from V and 3 bases from J, with 6 bases between. Germline V gene data show CDR1 as MDHEN and CDR2 as SYDVKM. This chain's CDR3 is CASSFSRYEQYF. DNA of the CDR3: TGTGCCAGCAGTTTCTCTCGCTACGAGCAGTACTTC.

This clone was found once. The chain has TRBV2 and TRBJ2-1; D may be TRBD2 (5 bases). This CDR3 region has 18 residues. Trimming took 4 bases from V and 4 from J, leaving 23 bases between them. The germline V gene has CDR1 SNHLY and CDR2 FYNNEI. CDR3 sequence (DNA): TGTGCCAGCAGTGTTCTGAGCGCGAGGGCCTCTAGGTACAATGAGCAGTTCTTC. Translation: CASSVLSARASRYNEQFF.

V gene TRBV18 combines with J gene TRBJ2-7; a possible D gene is TRBD2 (6 bases). Looked up from germline, CDR1 is KGHSH and CDR2 is LQKENI. The V and J ends lost 6 bases and 12 bases respectively, with 15 bases between them. The CDR3 consists of 11 residues. CDR3 nucleotides: TGTGCCAGCTCGGAGGGCGCGAGAGGGTACTTC. Residues: CASSEGARGYF.